This T cell receptor beta chain is drawn from a study of regulatory T cells in long-lasting Graves disease. According to the study, TCR beta libraries were built with iRepertoire HTBI primers and CDR3-region Arm-PCR. TCRdb re-derived calls from the multiplex PCR reads in MiXCR, one entry per CDR3 protein. The sample includes around 250,000 distinct CDR3 sequences, 20% to 25% of them seen just once. As to this clonotype: A read error may produce the germline difference seen at one junction end.

The CDR3 contains 14 residues. The germline V gene has CDR1 DFQATT and CDR2 SNEGSKA (reference sequence). Specified time point: newly diagnosed GD, antithyroid drugs for less than 3 months. After RNA was extracted from PBMCs, the TCR library was made from it. The sequence derives from a female donor with Graves disease. This chain connects TRBV20-1 to TRBJ2-5, with D tentatively TRBD2 (6 bases). The sample was peripheral blood mononuclear cells (PBMCs), taken at new diagnosis, from a patient treated with antithyroid drugs. CDR3 coding DNA: TGCAGTGCTAGAGATAGCGGCAGGGAGGAGATCCAGTACTTC. It is translated as CSARDSGREEIQYF.